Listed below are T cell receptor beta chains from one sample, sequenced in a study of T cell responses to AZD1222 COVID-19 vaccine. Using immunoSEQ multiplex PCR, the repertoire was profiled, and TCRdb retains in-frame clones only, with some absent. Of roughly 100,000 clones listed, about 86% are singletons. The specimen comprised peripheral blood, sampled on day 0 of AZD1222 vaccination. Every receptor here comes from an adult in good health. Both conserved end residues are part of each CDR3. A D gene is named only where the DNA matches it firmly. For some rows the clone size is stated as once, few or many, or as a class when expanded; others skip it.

DNA: TGTGCCAGTAGTATACAGGGAGGGTGGGGCCCCAGCAATCAGCCCCAGCATTTT
CDR3: CASSIQGGWGPSNQPQHF
J: TRBJ1-5
size: -
V: TRBV19
D: -

DNA: TGTGCCAGCAGTTTAGGGACAGGGAGGGCCACCGGGGAGCTGTTTTTT
CDR3: CASSLGTGRATGELFF
J: TRBJ2-2
size: -
V: TRBV27
D: TRBD1

DNA: TGTGCCAGCAGCGGGGCTGTGGGGGAGCTGTTTTTT
CDR3: CASSGAVGELFF
J: TRBJ2-2
size: -
V: TRBV12-3/TRBV12-4
D: -

DNA: TGTGCCAGCAGTCAGACCGGGACAGGGGGATGGGGCTACACCTTC
CDR3: CASSQTGTGGWGYTF
J: TRBJ1-2
size: -
V: TRBV28
D: TRBD1

DNA: TGTGCCTGCAGGACAGCCCCCTATGGCTACACCTTC
CDR3: CACRTAPYGYTF
J: TRBJ1-2
size: -
V: TRBV30
D: -

DNA: TGTGCCATCAGTGAGTCTATGTCACCCGAAGCTTTCTTT
CDR3: CAISESMSPEAFF
J: TRBJ1-1
size: -
V: TRBV10-3
D: -

DNA: TGTGCCAGCTCCAACAGGGAGAACTATGGCTACACCTTC
CDR3: CASSNRENYGYTF
J: TRBJ1-2
size: once
V: TRBV6-5
D: -

DNA: TGTGCCAGCAGCCAAGAACCCACAGTGGAGGATACGCAGTATTTT
CDR3: CASSQEPTVEDTQYF
J: TRBJ2-3
size: -
V: TRBV4-2
D: -

DNA: TGTGCCAGCGGACTACCCAATGAGCAGTTCTTC
CDR3: CASGLPNEQFF
J: TRBJ2-1
size: once
V: TRBV28
D: -

DNA: TGTGCCAGCAGCCCTCATGGGCAGTTCACAGATACGCAGTATTTT
CDR3: CASSPHGQFTDTQYF
J: TRBJ2-3
size: -
V: TRBV9
D: -

DNA: TGTGCCAGCCAAGCCAGTCCTCGGGGATCGACTGAAGCTTTCTTT
CDR3: CASQASPRGSTEAFF
J: TRBJ1-1
size: -
V: TRBV2
D: -

DNA: TGCGCCAGCAGCTCCGGGACAGGGTTAACTGAAGCTTTCTTT
CDR3: CASSSGTGLTEAFF
J: TRBJ1-1
size: -
V: TRBV5-1
D: TRBD1

DNA: TGTGCCAGCATCCTACCGGGGACAGGCTCCCGGCCCCAGCATTTT
CDR3: CASILPGTGSRPQHF
J: TRBJ1-5
size: -
V: TRBV5-8
D: TRBD1

DNA: TGTGCCACCAGTGACCCCGACAGGGCTGGCTACAATGAGCAGTTCTTC
CDR3: CATSDPDRAGYNEQFF
J: TRBJ2-1
size: -
V: TRBV24-1
D: TRBD1

DNA: TGTGCCAGCAGTTCTGTGGCCGCGATCAATCAGCCCCAGCATTTT
CDR3: CASSSVAAINQPQHF
J: TRBJ1-5
size: -
V: TRBV27
D: -

DNA: TGTGCCAGCAGCTTAGTGGGGACAGAGAACACTGAAGCTTTCTTT
CDR3: CASSLVGTENTEAFF
J: TRBJ1-1
size: -
V: TRBV7-2
D: TRBD1

DNA: TGTGCCAGCAGCTTAGTGGGGAAACTTGAAAAACTGTTTTTT
CDR3: CASSLVGKLEKLFF
J: TRBJ1-4
size: once
V: TRBV7-9
D: -

DNA: TGTGCCAGCAGCTTAGCTAGGACAGGCAACCAGTACATTCAGTACTTC
CDR3: CASSLARTGNQYIQYF
J: TRBJ2-4
size: -
V: TRBV7-2
D: TRBD1

DNA: TGTGCCAGCAGACCCCCCGTCTCGAGACCGAACACTGAAGCTTTCTTT
CDR3: CASRPPVSRPNTEAFF
J: TRBJ1-1
size: -
V: TRBV28
D: -

DNA: TGTGCCACCACCGGACAGAACACAGATACGCAGTATTTT
CDR3: CATTGQNTDTQYF
J: TRBJ2-3
size: -
V: TRBV24-1
D: -

DNA: TGTGCCAGCAGCCTTGGACAGGGTTCCGGGCCTCGGTCGTCCAATGAGCAGTTCTTC
CDR3: CASSLGQGSGPRSSNEQFF
J: TRBJ2-1
size: -
V: TRBV7-9
D: TRBD1

DNA: TGTGCCAGCAGTTTATTGGGCGGGAGTACTTACGAGCAGTACTTC
CDR3: CASSLLGGSTYEQYF
J: TRBJ2-7
size: -
V: TRBV28
D: TRBD2

DNA: TGTGCCAGCAGCTTAGAATCTCTAGGGGAAAAACTGTTTTTT
CDR3: CASSLESLGEKLFF
J: TRBJ1-4
size: -
V: TRBV7-2
D: -

DNA: TGTGCCAGCAGCTTAGATTGGGGAGGGGGAACCACTGAAGCTTTCTTT
CDR3: CASSLDWGGGTTEAFF
J: TRBJ1-1
size: -
V: TRBV7-2
D: -

DNA: TGTGCCAGCAGTCCCCTCGGTAGCGGGATTTCTAATGAGCAGTTCTTC
CDR3: CASSPLGSGISNEQFF
J: TRBJ2-1
size: -
V: TRBV27
D: TRBD2

DNA: TGTGCCTGGCCGTCGGGCGGTGAAGCTTTCTTT
CDR3: CAWPSGGEAFF
J: TRBJ1-1
size: -
V: TRBV30
D: -

DNA: TGTGCCAGCAGCATAGCGGGGGAGAGCACAGATACGCAGTATTTT
CDR3: CASSIAGESTDTQYF
J: TRBJ2-3
size: -
V: TRBV6-4
D: TRBD2

DNA: TGTGCCAGCAGTTCGGGGACAGGAGCCTTCAGGCCCACTGAAGCTTTCTTT
CDR3: CASSSGTGAFRPTEAFF
J: TRBJ1-1
size: -
V: TRBV7-6
D: TRBD1

DNA: TGTGCCAGCAGCTCGACAGGGGGAGACAACATTCAGTACTTC
CDR3: CASSSTGGDNIQYF
J: TRBJ2-4
size: -
V: TRBV5-6
D: TRBD1

DNA: TGTGCCAGCAGCGTAAGAGGTGGGGGGTTAGAGACCCAGTACTTC
CDR3: CASSVRGGGLETQYF
J: TRBJ2-5
size: -
V: TRBV9
D: -

DNA: TGTGCCAGTAGTACCCTACCGGACTGGGGTCGGCAGTACTTC
CDR3: CASSTLPDWGRQYF
J: TRBJ2-7
size: -
V: TRBV19
D: -

DNA: TGTGCCAGCAGTCGCGCCTCTGGGGCTCTGGGGGAGACGCAGTATTTT
CDR3: CASSRASGALGETQYF
J: TRBJ2-3
size: -
V: TRBV7-3
D: -

DNA: TGTGCCAGCAGCCCCTCCGGGACTAGCGGGAGATCCTACGAGCAGTACTTC
CDR3: CASSPSGTSGRSYEQYF
J: TRBJ2-7
size: once
V: TRBV14
D: TRBD2

DNA: TGTGCCAGCAGCCCGTCCCGGGGGGGCCCCACTGAAGCTTTCTTT
CDR3: CASSPSRGGPTEAFF
J: TRBJ1-1
size: -
V: TRBV27
D: -

DNA: TGTGCCAGCAGTACTCAGGGGGACCGTGGCTACACCTTC
CDR3: CASSTQGDRGYTF
J: TRBJ1-2
size: once
V: TRBV12-3/TRBV12-4
D: TRBD1

DNA: TGTGCCAGCAGCCGGGCCCCCGAAGGAGACACTGAAGCTTTCTTT
CDR3: CASSRAPEGDTEAFF
J: TRBJ1-1
size: -
V: TRBV7-9
D: -

DNA: TGTGCCAGCGGATCCTCCGGGACTTCGCAAGAGACCCAGTACTTC
CDR3: CASGSSGTSQETQYF
J: TRBJ2-5
size: -
V: TRBV5-6
D: -

DNA: TGCGCCAGCGGCGACAGTCCGGGAGGCTACACCTTC
CDR3: CASGDSPGGYTF
J: TRBJ1-2
size: -
V: TRBV5-1
D: -

DNA: TGTGCCAGCAGTTTAGAGGACAGGGGGATAGATACGCAGTATTTT
CDR3: CASSLEDRGIDTQYF
J: TRBJ2-3
size: once
V: TRBV27
D: TRBD1

DNA: TGTGCCAGCAGTTTAGTGGGTTTTTTGGGCCAGTGGGACAATCAGCCCCAGCATTTT
CDR3: CASSLVGFLGQWDNQPQHF
J: TRBJ1-5
size: once
V: TRBV28
D: -

DNA: TGTGCCAGCAGCCAAGACGGCGTGACAGGGCCCCTAATGAACACTGAAGCTTTCTTT
CDR3: CASSQDGVTGPLMNTEAFF
J: TRBJ1-1
size: -
V: TRBV3-1/TRBV3-2
D: TRBD1

DNA: TGTGCCAGCAGTTTGAGAATGGGCTCCTATGGCTACACCTTC
CDR3: CASSLRMGSYGYTF
J: TRBJ1-2
size: -
V: TRBV28
D: -

DNA: TGTGCCAGCAGCCCCTCTGTTGGGGAGCTGTTTTTT
CDR3: CASSPSVGELFF
J: TRBJ2-2
size: -
V: TRBV3-1/TRBV3-2
D: -

DNA: TGTGCCATCAGTGAGACCACAAATCAGCCCCAGCATTTT
CDR3: CAISETTNQPQHF
J: TRBJ1-5
size: -
V: TRBV10-3
D: -

DNA: TGTGCCAGCAGCCAGACTAGCGGAAGCACAGATACGCAGTATTTT
CDR3: CASSQTSGSTDTQYF
J: TRBJ2-3
size: -
V: TRBV3-1/TRBV3-2
D: TRBD2

DNA: TGTGCCAGCAGCTCAACGGACTTTCCCGCCACAGATACGCAGTATTTT
CDR3: CASSSTDFPATDTQYF
J: TRBJ2-3
size: -
V: TRBV7-2
D: -

DNA: TGCGCCAGCAGCCAAGAGGTCGGGGGGCCGGGTGAAGCTTTCTTT
CDR3: CASSQEVGGPGEAFF
J: TRBJ1-1
size: -
V: TRBV4-3
D: -

DNA: TGCGCCAGCAGCTCTCGACTAGCGGGAGGGCCTTCCGGGGAGCTGTTTTTT
CDR3: CASSSRLAGGPSGELFF
J: TRBJ2-2
size: once
V: TRBV5-1
D: TRBD2

DNA: TGTGCCAGCAGTTACCTCCGCAGGGTCGAACAGGGGAAAACGAACTCCTACGAGCAGTACTTC
CDR3: CASSYLRRVEQGKTNSYEQYF
J: TRBJ2-7
size: -
V: TRBV6-2/TRBV6-3
D: TRBD1

DNA: TGTGCCAGCAGCAACAGTGAGACTGGGGCCAACGTCCTGACTTTC
CDR3: CASSNSETGANVLTF
J: TRBJ2-6
size: -
V: TRBV7-2
D: -

DNA: TGTGCCAGCAGCCTAGGGGGTGGTACGCAGTATTTT
CDR3: CASSLGGGTQYF
J: TRBJ2-3
size: few
V: TRBV7-3
D: -

DNA: TGTGCCAGTAGTATTCGGATAACAGGGATCGATGAGCAGTTCTTC
CDR3: CASSIRITGIDEQFF
J: TRBJ2-1
size: -
V: TRBV19
D: -

DNA: TGTGCCAGCAGCTTAGGTCCCCCTAGCGGGGCCGTTGGTACGCAGTATTTT
CDR3: CASSLGPPSGAVGTQYF
J: TRBJ2-3
size: few
V: TRBV11-3
D: TRBD2

DNA: TGTGCCAGCAGCTTAGCCCCATTGGGACAGGGGGTGCGACAGCCCCAGCATTTT
CDR3: CASSLAPLGQGVRQPQHF
J: TRBJ1-5
size: -
V: TRBV7-9
D: TRBD1